The 3 T cell receptor beta chains given below trace back to one sample, sequenced in a study of long-term antiretroviral therapy in people with HIV. The immunoSEQ assay was v3.0, run at survey level. Generated by immunoSEQ multiplex PCR, the TCRdb table keeps only in-frame clones and is missing some. The sample consists of 30,000 to 40,000 clones, roughly 80% of them appearing once. Sequencing used unsorted PBMCs, obtained 1.5 years after starting antiretroviral therapy. The receptors shown here come from a man younger than 30 with HIV.

The chain uses TRBV28 and TRBJ2-4; D gene ambiguous. The CDR3 has 15 residues. V dropped 3 bases and J dropped 2 bases, with 11 bases sitting between them. Germline assignment: CDR1 MDHEN and CDR2 SYDVKM. The DNA of the CDR3 is TGTGCCAGCAGTTTGCCCCTTGTGACCAAAAACATTCAGTACTTC. This sequence encodes CASSLPLVTKNIQYF.

The V call is TRBV18, the J call TRBJ1-1; TRBD1 agrees at 8 bases. CDR1 KGHSH and CDR2 LQKENI come from the germline V gene. V was pared by 3 bases and J by 4 bases, with 4 bases of the junction left unmatched. The CDR3 totals 14 residues. Here the CDR3 DNA reads TGTGCCAGCTCACCCAGACAGGGGCTCACTGAAGCTTTCTTT. Translating gives CASSPRQGLTEAFF. Drawing the rest from reference TRBV18 and TRBJ1-1, the complete variable domain is NAGVMQNPRHLVRRRGQEARLRCSPMKGHSHVYWYRQLPEEGLKFMVYLQKENIIDESGMPKERFSAEFPKEGPSILRIQQVVRGDSAAYFCASSPRQGLTEAFFGQGTRLTVV.

V usage is TRBV6-5 and J usage is TRBJ2-5; D unresolved. Germline V gene data show CDR1 as MNHEY and CDR2 as SVGAGI. The CDR3 consists of 14 residues. Trimming removed 0 bases from V and 5 bases from J, with 10 bases in between. In DNA form, the CDR3 reads TGTGCCAGCAGTTACTCGATAGGAGTTGAGACCCAGTACTTC. This sequence encodes CASSYSIGVETQYF.